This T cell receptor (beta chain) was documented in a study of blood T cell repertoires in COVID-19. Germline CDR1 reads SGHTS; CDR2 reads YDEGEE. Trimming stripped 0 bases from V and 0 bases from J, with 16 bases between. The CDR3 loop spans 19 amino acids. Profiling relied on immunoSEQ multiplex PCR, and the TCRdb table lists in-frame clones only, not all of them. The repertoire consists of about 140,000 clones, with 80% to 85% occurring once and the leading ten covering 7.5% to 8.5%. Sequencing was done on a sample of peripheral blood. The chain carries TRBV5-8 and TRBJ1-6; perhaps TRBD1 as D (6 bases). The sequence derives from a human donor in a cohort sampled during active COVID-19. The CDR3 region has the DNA TGTGCCAGCAGCTTGGCCCTATACAGGGCGAGCTCCTATAATTCACCCCTCCACTTT. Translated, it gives CASSLALYRASSYNSPLHF.